This TCR beta chain was sequenced during a study of identifying expanded T cells in peripheral blood. Germline values: CDR1 SGHAT, CDR2 FQNNGV. Germline trimming cut 5 bases from V and 2 bases from J; bases unmatched to any gene: 5. CDR3 size: 15 residues. The assay was immunoSEQ multiplex PCR, and TCRdb's table has in-frame clones only and misses some. The sample holds under 100,000 clones, around nine tenths seen once. No infections or other immune events were documented during collection. Notes on this clone: Its target is not known.

Study-wide points: Roughly two-week clone count variance significantly increased as total template count grew. Roughly 1.2 clones differed between technical replicates, versus 16.4 and 19 over time.

What was sequenced was blood. The clonotype comes from a person aged 18 to 75 in good health. The chain recombines TRBV11-2 with TRBJ2-3; 9 bases map to TRBD1. In DNA form, the CDR3 reads TGTGCCAGCAGCCCAGGGACAGGGATCACAGATACGCAGTATTTT. This encodes CASSPGTGITDTQYF. Drawing the rest from reference TRBV11-2 and TRBJ2-3, the complete variable domain is EAGVAQSPRYKIIEKRQSVAFWCNPISGHATLYWYQQILGQGPKLLIQFQNNGVVDDSQLPKDRFSAERLKGVDSTLKIQPAKLEDSAVYLCASSPGTGITDTQYFGPGTRLTVL.